This T cell receptor beta chain was obtained from a study of regulatory T cells in long-lasting Graves disease. Looked up from germline, CDR1 is MDHEN and CDR2 is SYDVKM. This CDR3 contains 16 residues. Through Arm-PCR of CDR3 regions and iRepertoire HTBI primers, TCR beta libraries were built. Via MiXCR, TCRdb re-called the multiplex PCR reads, giving one row per CDR3 protein. This table has over 350,000 distinct CDR3 sequences, 12% to 15% appearing once. Time point of the sample: newly diagnosed GD, antithyroid drugs for less than 3 months. From RNA extracted from PBMCs, the TCR library was made. This clonotype has ten or more counts. These data were also reused for a study on T cells in Graves' hyperthyroidism and ophthalmopathy. That report notes: Graves' hyperthyroidism was deemed stable given no ophthalmopathy progression within 18 months.

V is TRBV28 and J is TRBJ2-1; 7 bases align to TRBD2. Judging by the DNA end, TRBJ2-5 fits better; the J call may be wrong. Sequencing used peripheral blood mononuclear cells (PBMCs), obtained at new diagnosis, from a patient treated with antithyroid drugs. The receptor was derived from a woman between 50 and 59 years old with Graves disease. The CDR3 is CASSLPSTSWGETQYF. In nucleotides, the CDR3 is TGTGCCAGCAGTTTACCCTCGACTAGCTGGGGGGAGACCCAGTACTTC.